The 20 T cell receptor beta chains presented below share a single source sample, sequenced in a study of B cell selection in AIRE deficiency. The regulatory T cell sort gate was CD4+CD25hiCD127low/negative. The table came from immunoSEQ multiplex PCR; TCRdb's copy has only in-frame clones and leaves some out. The sample has under 5,500 clones, around 87% seen once. Sample: Tregs sorted from PBMCs. These receptor sequences come from a human donor with AIRE deficiency.

The chain links TRBV6-5 to TRBJ1-2, with D maybe TRBD1 (6 bases). Germline V gene data show CDR1 as MNHEY and CDR2 as SVGAGI. This CDR3 region has 13 residues. V was shortened by 6 bases and J by 7 bases, with 15 bases between the two germline ends. Here the CDR3 reads CASRRQEMGGYTF. DNA of the CDR3: TGTGCCAGCAGAAGACAGGAAATGGGTGGCTACACCTTC.

The genes are TRBV4-1 and TRBJ1-6; D gene uncertain. The CDR3 length is 17 residues. Trimming removed 4 bases from V and 3 bases from J, with 16 bases in between. Germline assignment: CDR1 MGHRA and CDR2 YSYEKL. This chain's CDR3 is CASSLTYPIIYNSPLHF. CDR3 in DNA: TGCGCCAGCAGCCTTACGTACCCGATTATCTATAATTCACCCCTCCACTTT.

The chain has TRBV15 and TRBJ2-2; TRBD2 matches 11 bases. The CDR3 has 16 residues. V was pared by 0 bases and J by 4 bases, with 1 base of the junction left unmatched. The germline V gene encodes CDR1 LNHNV and CDR2 YYDKDF (reference sequence). The CDR3 region has the DNA TGTGCCACCAGCAGAGAACTAGCGGGAGTCACCGGGGAGCTGTTTTTT. It yields the protein CATSRELAGVTGELFF.

The chain combines TRBV11-3 with TRBJ2-1; D is ambiguous. V lost 4 bases to trimming and J lost 12 bases, with 16 bases between them. CDR3 length: 13 amino acids. Germline-derived CDR1 and CDR2 are SGHNT and YENEEA. CDR3 DNA: TGTGCCAGCAGCTGGCGGACGGGCCCTAGGCAGTTCTTC. Amino acid sequence: CASSWRTGPRQFF.

CDR3 bases: TGTGCCAGCCGGGGGACAGGAGGGCTCGAGCAGTTCTTC. Translated, it gives CASRGTGGLEQFF. The chain has TRBV6-5 and TRBJ2-1; TRBD1 aligns across 8 bases. Per germline, CDR1 MNHEY and CDR2 SVGAGI. This CDR3 region has 13 residues. The J segment lost 10 bases and the V segment lost 8 bases, leaving 10 bases of the junction unmatched.

CDR3 nucleotides: TGTGCCAGCAGCTTGACAGGGGAGAACACTGAAGCTTTCTTT. It encodes CASSLTGENTEAFF. The rearrangement joins TRBV7-3 to TRBJ1-1; 8 bases fit TRBD1. The germline V gene encodes CDR1 SGHTA and CDR2 FQGTGA. After removal of 3 bases from V and 1 base from J, the junction contained 1 base not matched to a gene. The CDR3 length is 14 residues.

The rearrangement uses TRBV7-3 and TRBJ1-1; TRBD1 is a possible D gene (6 bases). This CDR3 is built from 14 residues. The V end lost 2 bases, the J end lost 1 base, and 8 bases lay between the germline ends. Germline CDR1 is SGHTA and CDR2 is FQGTGA. CDR3 protein: CASSLLGQNTEAFF. The DNA for the CDR3 is TGTGCCAGCAGCTTATTGGGACAGAACACTGAAGCTTTCTTT.

The V gene is TRBV6-5, the J gene TRBJ2-1, with 7 bases that match TRBD2. The CDR3 sequence is 15 residues long. Germline V lookup: CDR1 MNHEY, CDR2 SVGAGI. V lost 6 bases to trimming and J lost 8 bases; unmatched junction nucleotides: 13. CDR3 protein: CASRPGGPEFHEQFF. The DNA for the CDR3 is TGTGCCAGCAGACCGGGGGGTCCCGAATTCCATGAGCAGTTCTTC.

V gene TRBV7-9 combines with J gene TRBJ1-4; 8 positions match TRBD1. The germline V gene has CDR1 SEHNR and CDR2 FQNEAQ (reference sequence). J gave up 6 bases and V 5 bases, and 8 bases lay outside the gene matches. CDR3 size: 15 residues. The CDR3 reads CASSLRQGIDEKLFF. The CDR3 region has the DNA TGTGCCAGCAGCCTTCGACAGGGGATAGATGAAAAACTGTTTTTT.

The chain is built from TRBV7-9 and TRBJ2-3; D remains unclear. The V gene's germline CDR1 is SEHNR and CDR2 FQNEAQ (reference sequence). The CDR3 runs to 14 residues. V shed 4 bases and J shed 4 bases, with 12 bases lying between them. The CDR3 bases are TGTGCCAGCAGCTCGCGTGACTCGTCAGATACGCAGTATTTT. It translates to CASSSRDSSDTQYF.

This clone occurred once. CDR3 amino acids: CASSATGTTDTQYF. As DNA, the CDR3 is TGTGCCAGCAGCGCAACCGGGACTACAGATACGCAGTATTTT. The chain combines TRBV9 with TRBJ2-3; D is perhaps TRBD2 (6 bases). The CDR3 length is 14 residues. Trimming stripped 3 bases from V and 3 bases from J, with 11 bases between. Germline V gene sequence: CDR1 SGDLS, CDR2 YYNGEE.

V usage is TRBV2 and J usage is TRBJ2-5; 7 positions match TRBD2. CDR1 SNHLY and CDR2 FYNNEI come from the germline V gene. The CDR3 sequence is 16 residues long. The trim removed 6 bases at V and 0 bases at J, leaving 10 bases unmatched. CDR3 DNA: TGTGCCAGCAGAAGGAGCGGGACGCGGTACCAAGAGACCCAGTACTTC. It yields the protein CASRRSGTRYQETQYF.

The chain uses TRBV21-1 and TRBJ2-5. TRBV21-1 is a pseudogene. This CDR3 is built from 15 residues. The CDR3 bases are TGTGCCAGCTTCAGGGGGGGTAGACATCTCCGGACCCAGTACTTC. Translated: CASFRGGRHLRTQYF.

This clone was picked up one time. This chain connects TRBV5-1 to TRBJ1-2; the D is unclear. The germline V gene has CDR1 SGHRS and CDR2 YFSETQ. The ends were cut back, 0 bases at V and 2 bases at J, with 2 bases in the middle. The CDR3 contains 12 residues. CDR3 residues: CASSLANYGYTF. The CDR3 nucleotides are TGCGCCAGCAGCTTGGCCAACTATGGCTACACCTTC.

The gene calls are TRBV27 and TRBJ2-1; TRBD2 aligns across 8 bases. The V and J ends lost 6 bases and 3 bases, in that order; junction bases with no gene match: 7. The CDR3 is 15 residues long. Germline CDR1 and CDR2: MNHEY and SMNVEV (reference sequence). The CDR3 nucleotides are TGTGCCAGCAGCAGAGCGGGAGCTGGCTACAATGAGCAGTTCTTC. This encodes CASSRAGAGYNEQFF.

The genes are TRBV19 and TRBJ2-3, with a weak D call TRBD2 (5 bases). This CDR3 has 17 residues. V dropped 3 bases and J dropped 0 bases, with 16 bases sitting between them. Germline assignment: CDR1 LNHDA and CDR2 SQIVND (reference sequence). This chain's CDR3 is CASSIRAGHLSTDTQYF. The CDR3 coding sequence is TGTGCCAGTAGTATTCGGGCGGGCCATCTTAGCACAGATACGCAGTATTTT.

The chain couples TRBV15 to TRBJ2-7; D is tentatively TRBD1 or TRBD2 (5 bases each). Trimming pared 1 base from V and 1 base from J, leaving 8 bases between. CDR3 length: 14 residues. Looked up from germline, CDR1 is LNHNV and CDR2 is YYDKDF (reference sequence). The DNA for the CDR3 is TGTGCCACCAGCAGAGGAGGGGATTCCTACGAGCAGTACTTC. It yields the protein CATSRGGDSYEQYF.

This clone was seen just once. Here the CDR3 reads CASSFGGHTDTQYF. DNA for the CDR3: TGTGCCAGCAGCTTCGGCGGTCACACAGATACGCAGTATTTT. This rearrangement joins TRBV5-6 to TRBJ2-3; D is unresolved. V shed 2 bases and J shed 2 bases, with 9 bases lying between them. CDR1 is SGHDT, CDR2 YYEEEE, per germline. The CDR3 length is 14 residues.

The chain is built from TRBV15 and TRBJ2-7; 9 nucleotides line up with TRBD1. The CDR3 has 17 amino acids. V gave up 3 bases and J gave up 1 base; unmatched junction bases: 10. Germline lookup yields CDR1 LNHNV and CDR2 YYDKDF (reference sequence). The CDR3 protein is CATSSRFNRGPSYEQYF. In DNA, the CDR3 is TGTGCCACCAGCAGCCGATTTAACAGGGGGCCATCCTACGAGCAGTACTTC. Full variable domain (rest looked up from reference TRBV15 and TRBJ2-7): DAMVIQNPRYQVTQFGKPVTLSCSQTLNHNVMYWYQQKSSQAPKLLFHYYDKDFNNEADTPDNFQSRRPNTSFCFLDIRSPGLGDTAMYLCATSSRFNRGPSYEQYFGPGTRLTVT.

The J gene is TRBJ2-7, the V gene TRBV11-3, with a weak D call TRBD1 (6 bases). This CDR3 region has 14 residues. Germline-derived CDR1 and CDR2 are SGHNT and YENEEA. The V end was cut by 5 bases, the J end by 2 bases, with 13 bases between. This CDR3 is CASSIDRNTYEQYF. CDR3 DNA: TGTGCCAGCAGCATTGACAGGAACACCTACGAGCAGTACTTC.